The 24 T cell receptor beta chains listed next were all sequenced from one sample in a study of blood T cells in healthy people across ages. A J-beta primer mix and a sample-barcoded 5' primer were used in a second PCR of roughly 6 to 11 cycles. Using its own MiXCR run on the 5' RACE reads, TCRdb lists one record per CDR3 protein. Of around 690,000 distinct CDR3 sequences in the sample, 58% are singletons; the top ten hold 30% to 45%. The sequenced sample was blood. These receptors were collected from a man aged 60 to 75 in good health.

This clonotype has only a few counts. V gene TRBV20-1 combines with J gene TRBJ2-7, with 12 bases aligning to TRBD2. The ends lost 5 bases at V and 3 bases at J; junction bases unmatched: 2. Germline V gives CDR1 DFQATT, CDR2 SNEGSKA (reference sequence). The CDR3 is 13 amino acids. This CDR3 is CSASSGGDYEQYF. The CDR3 DNA sequence: TGCAGTGCTTCTAGCGGGGGGGACTACGAGCAGTACTTC.

V usage is TRBV6-4 and J usage is TRBJ2-4, with 14 nucleotides matching TRBD2. TRBJ2-7 matches the DNA end more closely, so the J call is doubtful. This CDR3 contains 15 residues. Germline CDR1 reads MRHNA; CDR2 reads SNTAGT. CDR3 loop: CASSRGTSGGDEQYF. The CDR3 region has the DNA TGTGCCAGCAGTAGGGGGACTAGCGGGGGTGACGAGCAGTACTTC.

The sample holds one count of this clonotype. The chain has TRBV3-1 and TRBJ2-3; D unresolved. In germline, CDR1 is LGHDT, CDR2 YNNKEL (reference sequence). The CDR3 contains 14 residues. Deletions cut 0 bases from V and 4 bases from J, with 8 bases between. CDR3 coding DNA: TGTGCCAGCAGCCAAGAAGGAAGGGCAGATACGCAGTATTTT. Its translation: CASSQEGRADTQYF.

This clonotype was counted a few times. The chain uses TRBV7-2 and TRBJ2-5, with no clear D. Trimming removed 2 bases at V and 4 bases at J, with 11 bases between. The germline CDR1 and CDR2 sequences are SGHTA and FQGNSA. CDR3 size: 14 residues. CDR3 residues: CASSLWASVETQYF. The CDR3 DNA sequence: TGTGCCAGCAGCTTATGGGCTAGTGTAGAGACCCAGTACTTC.

The DNA of the CDR3 is TGTGCCAGCAGCGTAGGGAGGGGCGGGTCCTACAATGAGCAGTTCTTC. Amino acids: CASSVGRGGSYNEQFF. V gene TRBV9 combines with J gene TRBJ2-1; tentative D call: TRBD2 (6 bases). This CDR3 region has 16 residues. V shed 0 bases and J shed 1 base, with 11 bases lying between them. From germline, CDR1 is SGDLS and CDR2 YYNGEE.

This chain joins TRBV18 and TRBJ2-1, with D perhaps matching TRBD1 or TRBD2 (5 bases each). This CDR3 region has 15 residues. Looked up from germline, CDR1 is KGHSH and CDR2 is LQKENI. V gave up 2 bases and J gave up 10 bases, with 18 bases separating them. CDR3 residues: CASSPTGGINGEQFF. As DNA, the CDR3 is TGTGCCAGCTCACCAACTGGGGGTATTAACGGGGAGCAGTTCTTC.

V is TRBV4-1 and J is TRBJ2-5; TRBD2 agrees at 7 bases. This CDR3 spans 17 amino acids. The germline V gene encodes CDR1 MGHRA and CDR2 YSYEKL. V shed 0 bases and J 2 bases; nucleotides not matched to a gene: 9. The CDR3 reads CASSQDRDYRNQETQYF. CDR3 DNA: TGCGCCAGCAGCCAAGACCGGGACTACCGCAATCAAGAGACCCAGTACTTC.

The chain employs TRBV6-2 or TRBV6-3 and TRBJ1-1; D might be TRBD1 (6 bases). The CDR3 sequence is 17 residues long. The ends were cut back, 0 bases at V and 1 base at J, with 15 bases in the middle. Germline V CDR1 and CDR2: MNHEY, SVGEGT. This CDR3 reads CASSYSNRGARNTEAFF. The DNA of the CDR3 is TGTGCCAGCAGTTACTCGAATCGGGGGGCAAGGAACACTGAAGCTTTCTTT.

The chain carries TRBV7-8 and TRBJ2-5, with D uncertain. The length of the CDR3 is 14 residues. V lost 4 bases to trimming and J lost 1 base, with 10 bases between them. Germline CDR1 is SGHVS and CDR2 is FQNEAQ. The CDR3 region has the DNA TGTGCCAGCAGCTCTGAACCGATCCAAGAGACCCAGTACTTC. Protein: CASSSEPIQETQYF.

This clonotype has a count of ten or more. This chain links TRBV20-1 with TRBJ2-7; D unclear. Trimming stripped 0 bases from V and 2 bases from J, with 11 bases between. The CDR3 runs 14 residues. Germline CDR1 DFQATT, CDR2 SNEGSKA (reference sequence). The CDR3 bases are TGCAGTGCTAGAGACTCAAGAACAACCTACGAGCAGTACTTC. It encodes CSARDSRTTYEQYF.

The rearrangement links TRBV20-1 to TRBJ1-1; D gene ambiguous. The CDR3 extends over 13 amino acids. Trimming took 6 bases from V and 8 from J, leaving 19 bases between them. CDR1 and CDR2 from the germline V gene are DFQATT and SNEGSKA (reference sequence). The CDR3, as DNA: TGCAGTGCCCAAACAGTGTACCTAACCGAAGCTTTCTTT. It codes for CSAQTVYLTEAFF.

This clonotype has more than one count but fewer than ten. This chain uses TRBV12-3 or TRBV12-4 with TRBJ2-3; a weak D match, TRBD2 (6 bases). V gave up 5 bases and J gave up 4 bases, with 10 bases separating them. The CDR3 length is 13 residues. CDR3 in DNA: TGTGCCAGCAGTAGACTAGAATCAGATACGCAGTATTTT. It encodes CASSRLESDTQYF.

This clonotype turned up a few times. The rearrangement joins TRBV29-1 to TRBJ2-1, with D tentatively TRBD2 (6 bases). This CDR3 contains 14 residues. Germline assignment: CDR1 SQVTM and CDR2 ANQGSEA. The germline V and J ends were trimmed by 6 bases and 5 bases, with 17 bases remaining between them. The CDR3 nucleotides are TGCAGCGTGAAGAACCGGGACTCTCACAATGAGCAGTTCTTC. The encoded protein is CSVKNRDSHNEQFF.

The V and J genes are TRBV15 and TRBJ2-7, with D hard to call. Near its end, the DNA agrees better with TRBJ2-5, so the J call may be wrong. This CDR3 spans 15 amino acids. CDR1 and CDR2 from the germline V gene are LNHNV and YYDKDF (reference sequence). CDR3 protein: CATTPLGQFGETQYF. CDR3 DNA sequence: TGTGCCACCACCCCGCTCGGCCAGTTCGGCGAGACCCAGTACTTC.

The CDR3 DNA reads as TGCAGTCCCCCCGCGCCGCGGGACTATGGCTACACCTTC. Protein sequence: CSPPAPRDYGYTF. The chain carries TRBV20-1 and TRBJ1-2; D not resolved. Germline CDR1 reads DFQATT; CDR2 reads SNEGSKA (reference sequence). The V end was cut by 8 bases, the J end by 3 bases, with 16 bases between. The CDR3 extends over 13 amino acids.

The chain employs TRBV28 and TRBJ1-5, with 7 bases fitting TRBD1. The junction had 6 bases not matched to a gene; V was cut back by 7 bases and J by 3 bases. Germline V gives CDR1 MDHEN, CDR2 SYDVKM. This CDR3 is 14 amino acids long. CDR3 residues: CASIPGGYNQPQHF. The DNA of the CDR3 is TGTGCCAGCATCCCAGGGGGTTACAATCAGCCCCAGCATTTT.

The rearrangement links TRBV7-8 to TRBJ1-1; maybe TRBD1 (5 bases). V lost 0 bases to trimming and J lost 4 bases, with 18 bases between them. Per the germline V gene, CDR1 is SGHVS and CDR2 is FQNEAQ. The CDR3 loop spans 17 amino acids. The CDR3 sequence is CASSLARKGRVITEAFF. The CDR3 nucleotides read TGTGCCAGCAGCTTAGCGCGTAAGGGACGGGTTATCACTGAAGCTTTCTTT.

In its sample, this clonotype was seen once. V is TRBV12-5 and J is TRBJ2-3, with a weak D call TRBD2 (5 bases). This CDR3 is 11 amino acids long. Germline V lookup: CDR1 LGHNT, CDR2 FRNRAP. This chain's CDR3 is CAGIPTDTQYF. For the CDR3, the DNA is TGTGCCGGGATCCCCACAGATACGCAGTATTTT.

The chain joins TRBV29-1 to TRBJ2-3, with 9 bases that match TRBD2. Germline V lookup: CDR1 SQVTM, CDR2 ANQGSEA. The V segment lost 6 bases and the J segment 4 bases; nucleotides outside the gene matches: 5. The CDR3 is made up of 13 amino acids. In nucleotides, the CDR3 is TGCAGCGTACGGACTAGCGACGCAGATACGCAGTATTTT. Protein product: CSVRTSDADTQYF.

V usage is TRBV28 and J usage is TRBJ2-1; the match to TRBD2 covers 7 bases. Germline V gene sequence: CDR1 MDHEN, CDR2 SYDVKM. V was pared by 5 bases and J by 0 bases, with 19 bases of the junction left unmatched. CDR3 size: 20 residues. The CDR3 DNA follows: TGTGCCAGCAGTGCCCCCGGGACGGGGCGGGGGATAAGCTCCTACAATGAGCAGTTCTTC. Translating gives CASSAPGTGRGISSYNEQFF.

Turning to this clonotype: Mismatch with germline at one junction end may stem from a read error. V is TRBV4-1 and J is TRBJ1-5; D remains ambiguous. The CDR3 length is 14 residues. Germline V gene sequence: CDR1 MGHRA, CDR2 YSYEKL. The CDR3 loop is CASNQGWGSQPQHF. DNA of the CDR3: TGCGCCAGCAACCAAGGTTGGGGTAGTCAGCCCCAGCATTTT.

This clonotype showed up just a few times. The chain uses TRBV21-1 and TRBJ2-7; TRBD1 reflects the table's D call only, with no check against the DNA. TRBV21-1 is marked as a pseudogene. The CDR3 totals 14 residues. This chain's CDR3 is CASSADRGPYEQYF. CDR3 bases: TGTGCCAGCAGCGCGGACAGGGGTCCCTACGAGCAGTACTTC.

The chain uses TRBV5-1 and TRBJ2-1; D perhaps matches TRBD1 (6 bases). Germline CDR1 and CDR2: SGHRS and YFSETQ. The V end lost 1 base, the J end lost 3 bases, and 8 bases lay between the germline ends. The CDR3 runs 14 residues. The DNA for the CDR3 is TGCGCCAGCAGCTTGACAGGGATCTACAATGAGCAGTTCTTC. Its protein is CASSLTGIYNEQFF.

The genes are TRBV28 and TRBJ2-6; TRBD2 matches 7 bases. Germline trimming cut 4 bases from V and 4 bases from J; bases unmatched to any gene: 7. Germline values: CDR1 MDHEN, CDR2 SYDVKM. CDR3 length: 16 residues. CDR3 loop: CASSSGGGFGANVLTF. In DNA form, the CDR3 reads TGTGCCAGCAGTTCGGGAGGCGGTTTCGGGGCCAACGTCCTGACTTTC. Looking up the rest from reference TRBV28 and TRBJ2-6 gives the full variable domain: DVKVTQSSRYLVKRTGEKVFLECVQDMDHENMFWYRQDPGLGLRLIYFSYDVKMKEKGDIPEGYSVSREKKERFSLILESASTNQTSMYLCASSSGGGFGANVLTFGAGSRLTVL.